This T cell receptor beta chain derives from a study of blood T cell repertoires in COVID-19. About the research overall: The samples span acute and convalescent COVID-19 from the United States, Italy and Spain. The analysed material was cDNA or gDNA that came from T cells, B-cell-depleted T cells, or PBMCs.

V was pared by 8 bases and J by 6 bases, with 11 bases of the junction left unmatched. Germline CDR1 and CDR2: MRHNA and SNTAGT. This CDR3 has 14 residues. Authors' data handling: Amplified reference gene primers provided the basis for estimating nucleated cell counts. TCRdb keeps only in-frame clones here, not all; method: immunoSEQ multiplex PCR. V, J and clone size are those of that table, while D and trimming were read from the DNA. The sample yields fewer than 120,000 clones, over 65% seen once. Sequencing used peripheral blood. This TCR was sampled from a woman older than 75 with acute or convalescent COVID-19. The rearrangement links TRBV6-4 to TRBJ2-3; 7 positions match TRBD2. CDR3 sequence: CASGPRGGADTQYF. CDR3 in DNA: TGTGCCAGCGGTCCGCGCGGGGGTGCGGATACGCAGTATTTT.